This T cell receptor beta chain was sequenced during a study of blood T cell repertoires in COVID-19. About the research overall: PBMCs, B-cell-depleted T cells, or T cells were the source of the cDNA or gDNA that made up the material.

This table comes from immunoSEQ multiplex PCR, and its TCRdb copy is limited to in-frame clones, with some not included. This table has roughly 150,000 clones, 80% to 90% appearing once. J was trimmed by 0 bases and V by 3 bases; bases with no gene match: 1. The CDR3 has 15 amino acids. CDR1 and CDR2 from the germline V gene are KGHSH and LQKENI. Seattle patients were enrolled during active infection and followed longitudinally. V usage is TRBV18 and J usage is TRBJ1-4, with 7 bases lining up with TRBD1. The specimen was peripheral blood. The TCR was taken from a woman in her 70s with COVID-19, enrolled during active disease. Here the CDR3 DNA reads TGTGCCAGCTCACCCCAGGGGGCAACTAATGAAAAACTGTTTTTT. This codes for CASSPQGATNEKLFF.